The 24 T cell receptor beta chains below all came from one sample that was sequenced in a study of STAT5B mutations in CD4+ large granular lymphocyte leukemia. Some clones are missing from TCRdb's copy, which holds only in-frame ones; the method was immunoSEQ multiplex PCR. Of around 30,000 clones in the sample, roughly 70% are singletons; the top ten hold about 0.95%. Sequencing input: CD4+ T cells from blood buffy coats. The origin of the receptors is a human donor in good health.

The J gene is TRBJ2-1, the V gene TRBV7-3, with D unresolved. The V end lost 0 bases, the J end lost 7 bases, and 10 bases lay between the germline ends. The germline gives CDR1 SGHTA, CDR2 FQGTGA. The CDR3 contains 14 residues. This chain's CDR3 is CASSLTPSVNEQFF. CDR3 in DNA: TGTGCCAGCAGCTTAACTCCCAGTGTAAATGAGCAGTTCTTC.

The J gene is TRBJ2-1, the V gene TRBV30; D gene unclear. Germline CDR1 and CDR2: GTSNPN and SVGIG (reference sequence). This CDR3 has 12 amino acids. V lost 5 bases to trimming and J lost 7 bases, with 12 bases between them. The CDR3 bases are TGTGCCTGGGCGGAACGCGTGAATGAGCAGTTCTTC. Translation: CAWAERVNEQFF.

Only one count was recorded for this clone. The genes are TRBV5-1 and TRBJ2-3, with 11 nucleotides matching TRBD2. The germline V gene has CDR1 SGHRS and CDR2 YFSETQ. The CDR3 covers 16 residues. With V trimmed by 4 bases and J by 1 base, 5 bases remained unmatched. The CDR3 sequence: CASSGQGLAGTDTQYF. CDR3 in DNA: TGCGCCAGCAGCGGGCAGGGACTAGCGGGCACAGATACGCAGTATTTT.

The rearrangement uses TRBV7-8 and TRBJ2-2; TRBD1 matches at 9 bases. Germline assignment: CDR1 SGHVS and CDR2 FQNEAQ. The V gene end was trimmed by 0 bases and the J gene end by 2 bases; junction bases not matched to a gene: 1. The CDR3 has 16 residues. The CDR3 DNA sequence: TGTGCCAGCAGCTTAGCGGGACAGGGAAACACCGGGGAGCTGTTTTTT. As protein: CASSLAGQGNTGELFF.

The chain uses TRBV25-1 and TRBJ1-6; D perhaps matches TRBD1 (5 bases). Trimming removed 0 bases from V and 7 bases from J, with 13 bases in between. The CDR3 has 16 amino acids. From germline, CDR1 is MGHDK and CDR2 SYGVNS. CDR3 DNA sequence: TGTGCCAGCAGTGAATACAGAAACTCAGGGAATTCACCCCTCCACTTT. Translated: CASSEYRNSGNSPLHF.

The gene calls are TRBV29-1 and TRBJ2-3; TRBD2 aligns across 8 bases. In germline, CDR1 is SQVTM, CDR2 ANQGSEA. The CDR3 has 14 residues. V lost 5 bases, J lost 6 bases, and 10 bases stayed unmatched. The CDR3 DNA is TGCAGCGTTTACGGGGGGGCGAACGGCGATACGCAGTATTTT. Protein sequence: CSVYGGANGDTQYF.

V gene TRBV7-6 combines with J gene TRBJ2-5, with a weak D call TRBD2 (7 bases). The CDR3 contains 15 residues. The V end was cut by 5 bases, the J end by 3 bases, with 16 bases between. The germline CDR1 and CDR2 sequences are SGHVS and FNYEAQ. The CDR3 sequence is CASSPGEGQKETQYF. CDR3 bases: TGTGCCAGCAGCCCGGGGGAGGGACAAAAAGAGACCCAGTACTTC.

In this sample, this clone turned up a few times. The genes are TRBV19 and TRBJ2-2, with 9 nucleotides matching TRBD1. Germline loops: CDR1 LNHDA, CDR2 SQIVND (reference sequence). This CDR3 region has 14 residues. The V segment lost 4 bases and the J segment 9 bases; nucleotides outside the gene matches: 6. CDR3 DNA: TGTGCCAGTAGTACAACCGGGACAGGGAGGGAGCTGTTTTTT. Translated: CASSTTGTGRELFF. The variable domain in full, completed from reference TRBV19 and TRBJ2-2, reads DGGITQSPKYLFRKEGQNVTLSCEQNLNHDAMYWYRQDPGQGLRLIYYSQIVNDFQKGDIAEGYSVSREKKESFPLTVTSAQKNPTAFYLCASSTTGTGRELFFGEGSRLTVL.

This clone appeared a few times. The rearrangement joins TRBV7-9 to TRBJ2-6, with 11 bases fitting TRBD1. The CDR3 runs to 16 residues. With 4 bases clipped from V and 5 bases from J, the junction kept 4 bases outside the gene matches. Germline V CDR1 and CDR2: SEHNR, FQNEAQ (reference sequence). CDR3 sequence: CASSSDRGLRANVLTF. The CDR3, as DNA: TGTGCCAGCAGCTCGGACAGGGGGCTCCGGGCCAACGTCCTGACTTTC.

This clone was seen more than once but under ten times. V gene TRBV2 combines with J gene TRBJ2-1, with 7 bases lining up with TRBD2. The germline V gene encodes CDR1 SNHLY and CDR2 FYNNEI. The CDR3 has 14 amino acids. Unmatched junction bases numbered 13, after V lost 8 bases and J lost 9 bases. CDR3 DNA sequence: TGTGCCAGCCAGACTAGCAGTCGATCGGGTGAGCAGTTCTTC. Its protein is CASQTSSRSGEQFF.

This clone turned up a few times. J is TRBJ1-1 and V is TRBV6-1, with D unclear. Trimming shortened V by 5 bases and J by 1 base, and 8 bases separated the two germline ends. The germline CDR1 and CDR2 sequences are MNHNS and SASEGT. The length of the CDR3 is 13 residues. In nucleotides, the CDR3 is TGTGCCAGCAGTAGGACGGAGAACACTGAAGCTTTCTTT. Its protein is CASSRTENTEAFF.

V usage is TRBV7-2 and J usage is TRBJ2-1; the D gene could be TRBD1 or TRBD2 (5 bases each). Germline CDR1 and CDR2: SGHTA and FQGNSA. Trimming took 7 bases from V and 2 from J, leaving 9 bases between them. The CDR3 runs 13 residues. In DNA, the CDR3 is TGTGCCAGCACCCTGGGGGCCTACAATGAGCAGTTCTTC. Translated: CASTLGAYNEQFF.

The V gene is TRBV5-1, the J gene TRBJ2-5, with 9 bases fitting TRBD2. This CDR3 is 15 amino acids long. With V trimmed by 4 bases and J by 5 bases, 9 bases remained unmatched. The germline V gene has CDR1 SGHRS and CDR2 YFSETQ. The CDR3 DNA is TGCGCCAGCAGCCCTCGCGGGGGGGATGTGGAGACCCAGTACTTC. It translates to CASSPRGGDVETQYF.

This clone has just one count. V is TRBV6-6 and J is TRBJ1-2, with D hard to call. V lost 7 bases and J 4 bases, leaving 10 bases between the germline ends. The CDR3 runs to 12 residues. Per the germline V gene, CDR1 is MNHNY and CDR2 is SVGAGI (reference sequence). The CDR3 reads CASTPRLYGYTF. CDR3 nucleotides: TGTGCCAGCACCCCGAGGCTCTATGGCTACACCTTC.

The rearrangement links TRBV7-8 to TRBJ2-1; D is uncertain. The CDR3 contains 12 residues. The germline V gene has CDR1 SGHVS and CDR2 FQNEAQ. The V end was cut by 5 bases, the J end by 8 bases, with 10 bases between. CDR3 loop: CASSPDRYEQFF. CDR3 nucleotides: TGTGCCAGCAGCCCAGACCGGTATGAGCAGTTCTTC.

The chain recombines TRBV4-3 with TRBJ2-5; D is ambiguous. With the DNA end fitting TRBJ2-7 better, the J assignment may be wrong. CDR3 length equals 14 residues. Germline lookup yields CDR1 LGHNA and CDR2 YSLEER. The CDR3 sequence is CASSQDPSSYEQYF. The CDR3 nucleotides read TGCGCCAGCAGCCAAGACCCCAGCTCCTACGAGCAGTACTTC.

The chain has TRBV10-2 and TRBJ1-3, with unresolved D. CDR3 length: 14 residues. Germline V lookup: CDR1 WSHSY, CDR2 SAAADI. V lost 4 bases and J lost 2, with 9 bases in between. The CDR3: CASSVGETGNTIYF. The CDR3 DNA is TGCGCCAGCAGTGTAGGAGAGACTGGAAACACCATATATTTT.

The chain couples TRBV29-1 to TRBJ1-4, with 10 bases fitting TRBD1. V was clipped by 7 bases and J by 5 bases; unmatched bases: 4. This CDR3 has 13 amino acids. The germline CDR1 and CDR2 sequences are SQVTM and ANQGSEA. CDR3 bases: TGCAGCGCAAGGGACAGGGGAAATGAAAAACTGTTTTTT. This translates into CSARDRGNEKLFF.

With regard to this clone: The DNA is omitted, as the CDR3 cannot be located on it reliably, and the CDR3 follows TCRdb's listing. The chain links TRBV4-3 to TRBJ2-3; TRBD2 is taken as the D call from the table, unchecked against the DNA. The CDR3 spans 14 residues, counting both ends. Germline assignment: CDR1 LGHNA and CDR2 YSLEER. CDR3: CASSQVGSGSGGYF.

The chain links TRBV6-1 to TRBJ1-5; the D gene is possibly TRBD1 (5 bases). CDR1 is MNHNS, CDR2 SASEGT, per germline. This CDR3 region has 20 residues. V was cut by 2 bases and J by 0 bases, with 23 bases left in between. The CDR3 sequence: CASSEPGLGPLMYSNQPQHF. CDR3 DNA sequence: TGTGCCAGCAGTGAACCGGGACTCGGACCCTTAATGTATAGCAATCAGCCCCAGCATTTT.

The chain combines TRBV7-9 with TRBJ2-3; D is ambiguous. CDR3 length: 15 residues. Trimming pared 1 base from V and 1 base from J, leaving 9 bases between. CDR1 is SEHNR and CDR2 is FQNEAQ in the germline V gene (reference sequence). The CDR3 is CASSLGWGGTDTQYF. The CDR3 region has the DNA TGTGCCAGCAGCTTAGGCTGGGGTGGCACAGATACGCAGTATTTT.

The gene calls are TRBV7-9 and TRBJ1-3; possibly TRBD1 for D (5 bases). This CDR3 has 17 residues. Germline V gene lookup returns CDR1 SEHNR and CDR2 FQNEAQ (reference sequence). Trimming removed 4 bases at V and 0 bases at J, with 16 bases between. CDR3 loop: CASSSWWQGYSGNTIYF. In DNA form, the CDR3 reads TGTGCCAGCAGCTCCTGGTGGCAGGGCTACTCTGGAAACACCATATATTTT.

The chain uses TRBV6-1 and TRBJ2-1; D unresolved. The CDR3 extends over 14 amino acids. Germline CDR1 is MNHNS and CDR2 is SASEGT. V shed 7 bases and J shed 2 bases, with 12 bases lying between them. The CDR3, as DNA: TGTGCCAGCACCACGACGGCAACCTACAATGAGCAGTTCTTC. Encoded protein: CASTTTATYNEQFF.

V gene TRBV5-1 combines with J gene TRBJ1-6; D gene uncertain. Trimming left V 1 base short and J 5 bases short, with 10 bases between. The CDR3 contains 15 residues. Germline CDR1 reads SGHRS; CDR2 reads YFSETQ. In DNA, the CDR3 is TGCGCCAGCAGCTTGACGCAGCCCGATAATTCACCCCTCCACTTT. Amino acid sequence: CASSLTQPDNSPLHF.